The rows below give T cell receptor beta chains drawn from one sample of a study of T-cell reconstitution after alpha-beta-depleted transplantation in children. TCRdb re-derived calls from the PCR reads in MiXCR, one entry per CDR3 protein. The sample lists fewer than 500,000 distinct CDR3 sequences; approximately 42% were seen once. This specimen consisted of PBMCs, obtained before TCRalphabeta/CD19-depleted stem cell transplant. These receptor sequences come from a girl aged 2-10 years with aplastic anemia, due to receive a stem cell transplant. The CDR3 runs from the conserved cysteine through the conserved F or W. A D gene is named only where the DNA matches it firmly. Clone size is stated in some rows and not others, as once, few, many or a class when expanded.

>TRBV7-8|.|TRBJ2-3|TRBD2
TGTGCCAGCAGCCATACTAGCGGGAGGGCCGAGTGGACCAGCACAGATACGCAGTATTTT
CASSHTSGRAEWTSTDTQYF
>TRBV24-1|.|TRBJ1-2|.
TGTGCCACCAGTGACCCTCCGAGGGAAGGCTACACCTTC
CATSDPPREGYTF
>TRBV5-1|.|TRBJ2-3|.
TGCGCCAGCAGCACCGGAACTTCAGATACGCAGTATTTT
CASSTGTSDTQYF
>TRBV21-1|few|TRBJ1-1|.
TGTGCCAGCAGCAAAAAAAGAGACGTCACGGGCGGCATGAACACTGAAGCTTTCTTT
CASSKKRDVTGGMNTEAFF
>TRBV10-2|many|TRBJ1-1|.
TGCGCCAGCAGTGAGGGTCAGCTTAACACTGAAGCTTTCTTT
CASSEGQLNTEAFF
>TRBV29-1|.|TRBJ1-2|.
TGCAGCGTTGAAACTCCGGGCCTTAGCTTC
CSVETPGLSF
>TRBV27|.|TRBJ2-3|.
TGTGCCAGCAGCGGGACCTTCTCGGGGGATACGCAGTATTTT
CASSGTFSGDTQYF
>TRBV5-1|.|TRBJ2-1|.
TGCGCCAGCAGCTTGGGTACCCTGAGCTCCTACAATGAGCAGTTCTTC
CASSLGTLSSYNEQFF
>TRBV7-3|many|TRBJ2-3|.
TGTGCCAGCGCGGCACTGGTATGGGATACGCAGTATTTT
CASAALVWDTQYF
>TRBV5-1|.|TRBJ1-1|TRBD1
TGCGCCAGCAGCTCGACCTACGACAGGGGAGAACCTGAAGCTTTCTTT
CASSSTYDRGEPEAFF
>TRBV5-1|.|TRBJ2-7|.
TGCGCCAGCCGAGGGGCGATTGGGCCCTACGAGCAGTACTTC
CASRGAIGPYEQYF
>TRBV20-1|.|TRBJ2-1|.
TGCAGTGCTAGCCACATAGAGGAGGGGCCCTACAATGAGCAGTTCTTC
CSASHIEEGPYNEQFF
>TRBV20-1|.|TRBJ2-3|.
TGCAGTGCTGAGAATTTTGCAGATACGCAGTATTTT
CSAENFADTQYF
>TRBV5-1|many|TRBJ2-3|.
TGCGCCAGCAGCCGCACGAGACTAGACCTCACAGATACGCAGTATTTT
CASSRTRLDLTDTQYF
>TRBV11-2|.|TRBJ2-7|TRBD1
TGTGCCAGCAGCCAGGGGGTCCAGTGGGACGAGCAGTACTTC
CASSQGVQWDEQYF
>TRBV6-5|.|TRBJ2-1|.
TGTGCCAGCAGTTTGATGGTTCGAAGCTCCTACAATGAGCAGTTCTTC
CASSLMVRSSYNEQFF
>TRBV7-6|few|TRBJ1-1|.
TGTGCCAGCAGCTTAGGGGTTTATAGTGAAGCTTTCTTT
CASSLGVYSEAFF
>TRBV29-1|few|TRBJ1-2|.
TGCAGCGTTGATCGTCCAGGGAACACCTTC
CSVDRPGNTF
>TRBV28|.|TRBJ1-3|.
TGTGCCAGCAGTTCGGGGCACTGGTCCAGGAACACCATATATTTT
CASSSGHWSRNTIYF
>TRBV5-1|many|TRBJ2-1|TRBD2
TGCGCCAGCAGCTTGGTATCTAGCGGGTACAATGAGCAGTTCTTC
CASSLVSSGYNEQFF
>TRBV7-2|.|TRBJ2-3|TRBD2
TGTGCCAGCAGCTGGTCGACTAGCGGCCAGGGGCAGTATTTT
CASSWSTSGQGQYF
>TRBV12-3/TRBV12-4|.|TRBJ2-7|TRBD2
TGTGCCAGCGGTCACTTTGGCGGGGGTTCCGAGCAGTACTTC
CASGHFGGGSEQYF
>TRBV29-1|.|TRBJ2-3|TRBD2
TGCAGCGTCCGGACTAGCGGGGGCACAGATACGCAGTATTTT
CSVRTSGGTDTQYF
>TRBV20-1|few|TRBJ2-7|.
TGCAGTGCTAGAACCGGGAAAATCAACGAGCAGTACTTC
CSARTGKINEQYF
>TRBV7-2|many|TRBJ2-7|.
TGTGCCAGCAGCTTAGCGGGGGCTATGAGCTCCTACGAGCAGTACTTC
CASSLAGAMSSYEQYF
>TRBV4-1|.|TRBJ1-5|.
TGCGCCAGCAGCCAAGGGGTCGGGGGGAATCAGCCCCAGCATTTT
CASSQGVGGNQPQHF
>TRBV12-3/TRBV12-4|many|TRBJ1-3|.
TGTGCCAGCAGCCCGGCCCATTCCCCTTATAGAAACACCATATATTTT
CASSPAHSPYRNTIYF
>TRBV11-2|few|TRBJ1-4|.
TGTGCCAGCAGTCGAGCGGGGGGGGTATCTCATGAAAAACTGTTTTTT
CASSRAGGVSHEKLFF
>TRBV27|many|TRBJ2-3|TRBD2
TGTGCCAGCAGTCCGAGACAAGGACTAGTAACAGATACGCAGTATTTT
CASSPRQGLVTDTQYF
>TRBV5-1|.|TRBJ2-5|.
TGCGCCAGCAGCTTGGCACCGGAAGCAGAGACCCAGTACTTC
CASSLAPEAETQYF
>TRBV3-1|.|TRBJ2-1|.
TGTGCCAGCAGCCCCCCCGGGGGGCCCTACAATGAGCAGTTCTTC
CASSPPGGPYNEQFF
>TRBV12-3/TRBV12-4|many|TRBJ2-7|.
TGTGCCAGCAGTTTACGGGGGCGGTCCTACGAGCAGTACTTC
CASSLRGRSYEQYF
>TRBV4-2|few|TRBJ2-7|.
TGTGCCAGCAGCCAAGCACTCATCGGGGCAGATCTTTTCTACGAGCAGTACTTC
CASSQALIGADLFYEQYF
>TRBV5-6|.|TRBJ1-3|TRBD1
TGTGCCAGCAGCCCCCGGACAGGGAGTGGAAACACCATATATTTT
CASSPRTGSGNTIYF